This T cell receptor beta chain was obtained from a study of blood T cells in healthy people across ages. As regards this clonotype: Possible read error: a much larger clone is one base away.

CDR1 and CDR2 (germline): SQVTM, ANQGSEA. The CDR3 has 16 amino acids. Samples each yielded at least 6 micrograms of total RNA. Primers used in a second PCR of roughly 7 to 11 cycles were a sample-barcoded 5' primer and a J-beta primer mix. TCRdb analysed the 5' RACE reads with MiXCR anew, one entry per CDR3 protein. The top ten clones hold around 32% of a sample with about 670,000 distinct CDR3 sequences, 40% to 50% of them seen once. The chain is built from TRBV29-1 and TRBJ2-7; TRBD2 matches at 13 bases. The J call may be in error: the DNA end matches TRBJ2-1 better. The sequencing input was blood. The source is a man aged 80 or over in good health. CDR3 residues: CSVGPTSGGGHNEQFF. The CDR3 coding sequence is TGCAGCGTTGGGCCCACTAGCGGGGGGGGACACAATGAGCAGTTCTTC.